A single sample gave rise to the 5 T cell receptor beta chains below, sequenced in a study of early T cells in non-severe SARS-CoV-2 infection. Via MiXCR, TCRdb re-called the 5' RACE reads, giving one row per CDR3 protein. This sample yields approximately 120,000 distinct CDR3 sequences, of which under 15% are seen a single time; 20% to 25% belongs to the top ten. The sequenced material came from whole blood. The receptors stem from an adult who was a healthcare worker with PCR-confirmed SARS-CoV-2 infection or an uninfected control (not recorded which).

In its sample, this clonotype was seen a few times. V usage is TRBV3-1 and J usage is TRBJ1-2; 8 bases align to TRBD1. Germline values: CDR1 LGHDT, CDR2 YNNKEL (reference sequence). CDR3 size: 16 residues. Losses at the gene ends were 0 bases for V and 6 bases for J; bases not matched to a gene: 9. CDR3 bases: TGTGCCAGCAGCCAAGAAAGGGGGGACAGGATGGATGGCTACACCTTC. The encoded protein is CASSQERGDRMDGYTF.

This clonotype was seen only a few times. The chain has TRBV6-6 and TRBJ2-6; tentative D call: TRBD1 (6 bases). V lost 6 bases to trimming and J lost 3 bases, with 18 bases between them. The CDR3 length is 17 residues. Germline V CDR1 and CDR2: MNHNY, SVGAGI (reference sequence). The CDR3 DNA is TGTGCCAGCAGCCCACGAGGGGGATCAGGTGGGGCCAACGTCCTGACTTTC. Its translation: CASSPRGGSGGANVLTF.

The V call is TRBV10-2, the J call TRBJ1-4; 7 bases match TRBD1. The germline gives CDR1 WSHSY, CDR2 SAAADI. V was clipped by 11 bases and J by 4 bases; unmatched bases: 7. The CDR3 consists of 13 residues. The CDR3 reads CAAGGQLNEKLFF. Here the CDR3 DNA reads TGCGCCGCTGGGGGACAGCTTAATGAAAAACTGTTTTTT.

This sequence joins TRBV11-2 and TRBJ1-1; tentative D call: TRBD1 (5 bases). The CDR3 spans 15 residues. V was shortened by 5 bases and J by 3 bases, with 16 bases between the two germline ends. The germline CDR1 and CDR2 sequences are SGHAT and FQNNGV. Written as DNA, the CDR3 is TGTGCCAGCAGCCCGCAACTGACAGCCTACACTGAAGCTTTCTTT. Translation gives CASSPQLTAYTEAFF.

The chain is built from TRBV5-1 and TRBJ1-1; a possible D gene is TRBD1 (5 bases). Germline V lookup: CDR1 SGHRS, CDR2 YFSETQ. This CDR3 has 14 amino acids. With 3 bases removed from V and 5 bases from J, the gap between germline ends came to 14 bases. This chain's CDR3 is CASSWDGLRTEAFF. The DNA for the CDR3 is TGCGCCAGCAGCTGGGACGGCTTACGGACTGAAGCTTTCTTT.